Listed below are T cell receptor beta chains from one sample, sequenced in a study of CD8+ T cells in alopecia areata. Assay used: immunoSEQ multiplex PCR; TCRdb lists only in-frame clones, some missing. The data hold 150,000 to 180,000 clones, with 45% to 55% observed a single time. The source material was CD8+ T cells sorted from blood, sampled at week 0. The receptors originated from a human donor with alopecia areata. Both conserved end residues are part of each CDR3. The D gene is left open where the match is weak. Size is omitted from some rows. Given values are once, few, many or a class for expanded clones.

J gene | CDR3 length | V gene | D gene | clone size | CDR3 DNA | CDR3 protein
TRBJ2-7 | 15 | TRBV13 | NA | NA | TGTGCCAGCAGCTTAGGAGGGTACTCTTCCTACGAGCAGTACTTC | CASSLGGYSSYEQYF
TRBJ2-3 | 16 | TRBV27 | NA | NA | TGTGCCAGCAGTTTATCGCCGGCCCACCCGTCTGATGCGCAGTATTTT | CASSLSPAHPSDAQYF
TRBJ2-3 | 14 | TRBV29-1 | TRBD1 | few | TGCAGCGTTTATCCGGGACAGGGAGGAGATACGCAGTATTTT | CSVYPGQGGDTQYF
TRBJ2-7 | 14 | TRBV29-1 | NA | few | TGCAGCGTTCCTTCGGGCAGATCCTCCTACGAGCAGTACTTC | CSVPSGRSSYEQYF
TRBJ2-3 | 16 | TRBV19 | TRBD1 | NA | TGTGCCAGTAGGCAAAGGGCAGGGGGAAGCACAGATACGCAGTATTTT | CASRQRAGGSTDTQYF
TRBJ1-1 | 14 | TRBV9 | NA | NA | TGTGCCAGCAGCGTCGGTGGGAGTAATACTGAAGCTTTCTTT | CASSVGGSNTEAFF
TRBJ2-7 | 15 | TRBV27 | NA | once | TGTGCCAGCAGTAATACCGCCGGGCTTTCCTACGAGCAGTACTTC | CASSNTAGLSYEQYF
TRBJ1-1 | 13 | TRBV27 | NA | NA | TGTGCCAGCAGTATATTTAAGAACACTGAAGCTTTCTTT | CASSIFKNTEAFF
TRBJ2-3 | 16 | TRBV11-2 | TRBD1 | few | TGTGCCAGCAGCCCACAGGGGGACCCTAGCACAGATACGCAGTATTTT | CASSPQGDPSTDTQYF
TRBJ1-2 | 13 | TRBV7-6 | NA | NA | TGTGCCAGCAGCCAACACAGGGATTCGGGCTACACCTTC | CASSQHRDSGYTF
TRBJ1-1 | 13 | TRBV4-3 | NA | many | TGCGCCAGCAGCCACTCCGAGAACACTGAAGCTTTCTTT | CASSHSENTEAFF
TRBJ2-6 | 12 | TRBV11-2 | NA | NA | TGTGCCAGCGTATCTGGGGCCAACGTCCTGACTTTC | CASVSGANVLTF
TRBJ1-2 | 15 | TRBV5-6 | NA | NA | TGTGCCAGCAGCTTGGAGGACGGCGTGAACTATGGCTACACCTTC | CASSLEDGVNYGYTF
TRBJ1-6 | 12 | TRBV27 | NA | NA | TGTGCCAGCACGGGGGGGGGTTCACCCCTCCACTTT | CASTGGGSPLHF
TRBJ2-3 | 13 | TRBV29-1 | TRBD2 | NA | TGCAGCGTTGATGTGGGGAGGGCAGATACGCAGTATTTT | CSVDVGRADTQYF
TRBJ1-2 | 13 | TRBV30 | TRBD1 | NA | TGTGCCTGGAGGGGACAGGCAACGGGGGGCTACACCTTC | CAWRGQATGGYTF
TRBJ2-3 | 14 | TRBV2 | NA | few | TGTGCCGTCCCGGGGGACTCCACCACAGATACGCAGTATTTT | CAVPGDSTTDTQYF